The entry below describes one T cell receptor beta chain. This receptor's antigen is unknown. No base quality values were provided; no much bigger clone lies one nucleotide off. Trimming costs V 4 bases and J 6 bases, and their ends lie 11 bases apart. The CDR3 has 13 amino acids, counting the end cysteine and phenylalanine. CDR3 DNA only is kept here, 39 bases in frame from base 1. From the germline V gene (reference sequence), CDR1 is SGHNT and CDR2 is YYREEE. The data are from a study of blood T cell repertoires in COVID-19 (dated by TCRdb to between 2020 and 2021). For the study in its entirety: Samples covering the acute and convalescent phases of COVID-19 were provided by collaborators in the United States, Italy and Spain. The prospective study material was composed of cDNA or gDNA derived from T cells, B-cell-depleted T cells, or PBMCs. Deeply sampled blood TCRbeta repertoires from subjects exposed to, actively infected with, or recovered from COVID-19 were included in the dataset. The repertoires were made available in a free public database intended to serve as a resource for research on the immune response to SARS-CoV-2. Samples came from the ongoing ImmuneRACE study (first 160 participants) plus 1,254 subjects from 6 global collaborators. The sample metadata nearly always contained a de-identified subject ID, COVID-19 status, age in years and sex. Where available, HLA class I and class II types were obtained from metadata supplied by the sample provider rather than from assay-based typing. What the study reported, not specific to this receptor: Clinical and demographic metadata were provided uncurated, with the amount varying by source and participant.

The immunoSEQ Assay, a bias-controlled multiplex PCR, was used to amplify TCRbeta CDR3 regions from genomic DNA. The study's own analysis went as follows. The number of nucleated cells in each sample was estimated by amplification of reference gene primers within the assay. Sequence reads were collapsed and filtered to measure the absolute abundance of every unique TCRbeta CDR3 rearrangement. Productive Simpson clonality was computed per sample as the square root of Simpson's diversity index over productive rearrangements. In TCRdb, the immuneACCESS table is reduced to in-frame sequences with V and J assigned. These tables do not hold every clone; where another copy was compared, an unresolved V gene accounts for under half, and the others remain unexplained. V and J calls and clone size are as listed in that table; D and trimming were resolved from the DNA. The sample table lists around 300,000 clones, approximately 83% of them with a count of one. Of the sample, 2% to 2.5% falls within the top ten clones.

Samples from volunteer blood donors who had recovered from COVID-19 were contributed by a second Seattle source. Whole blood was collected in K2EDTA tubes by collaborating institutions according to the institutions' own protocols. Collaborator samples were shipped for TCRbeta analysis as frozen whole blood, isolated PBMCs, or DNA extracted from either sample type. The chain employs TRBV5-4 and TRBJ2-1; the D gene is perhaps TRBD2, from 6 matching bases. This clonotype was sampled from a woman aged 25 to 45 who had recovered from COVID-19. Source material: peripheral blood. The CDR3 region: CASSLGTANEQFF. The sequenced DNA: TGTGCCAGCAGCCTAGGGACTGCCAATGAGCAGTTCTTC. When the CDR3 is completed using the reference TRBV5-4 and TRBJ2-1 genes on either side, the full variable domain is ETGVTQSPTHLIKTRGQQVTLRCSSQSGHNTVSWYQQALGQGPQFIFQYYREEENGRGNFPPRFSGLQFPNYSSELNVNALELDDSALYLCASSLGTANEQFFGPGTRLTVL.